The text below deals with one TCR beta chain. Its antigen remains unknown. This CDR3 region has 13 residues. Trimming took 5 bases from V and 5 from J, leaving 12 bases between them. Germline V gene sequence: CDR1 SNHLY, CDR2 FYNNEI. The record originates from a study of cytomegalovirus exposure and HLA in healthy donors. About the study: Around 77% of more than 300 genotyped donors fell in the Caucasian-associated ancestry cluster. Study results and limitations: Earlier analysis found most TCR beta V segments productive about 87% or about 30% of the time. TRBV6-2, TRBV6-3 and some other V segments were excluded as indistinguishable.

The PCR employed 60 Vbeta primers together with 13 Jbeta primers. TCRdb keeps only in-frame clones here, not all; method: immunoSEQ multiplex PCR. Of more than 95,000 clones in the sample, around three quarters were seen once. The V gene is TRBV2, the J gene TRBJ1-1, with D tentatively TRBD1 (5 bases). The material sequenced was PBMCs. This TCR came from a middle-aged woman in good health and CMV-seropositive. The CDR3 DNA sequence: TGTGCCAGCAGTCCAGGGTTTCGGACTGAAGCTTTCTTT. Its translation is CASSPGFRTEAFF.